This TCR beta chain was retrieved from a study of cytomegalovirus exposure and HLA in healthy donors (dated by TCRdb to between 2016 and 2019). About the study as a whole: According to a later analysis, the 120 or so validation repertoires were produced on the same platform as the roughly 720 repertoires of the first cohort. Besides the first cohort of 500 to 700 subjects, a separate validation cohort made up of about 120 different subjects was used. To predict cytomegalovirus infection status, the study combined high-throughput TCR immunosequencing, statistical association of individual TCRs with disease status, and machine learning. The aim of the study was to test whether cataloging public T cell receptors could identify signatures of past pathogen exposure. Findings and caveats that apply to the study as a whole: The classifier was reported to diagnose cytomegalovirus status with high specificity and sensitivity in both the original cohort and the validation cohort. While some public TCRs were present in many individuals, most TCR sequences turned up only very rarely across donors. Three of the identified cytomegalovirus-associated TCR beta chains were confirmed in vitro to be specific for cytomegalovirus antigens. In a later analysis, TCRs clustered in the first cohort were found to also tend to co-occur in the roughly 120 validation repertoires, with about 93% of cluster scores above 0. The study listed 164 TCR beta chains as associated with cytomegalovirus. According to the authors, the approach could potentially be generalized to other disease states and immunological phenotypes. A later analysis lacked HLA typing for the validation cohort, so it scored co-occurrence in that cohort across all 110 or so repertoires.

To note about this clone: Its antigen target is currently unknown. No base qualities exist here, and no much larger clone lies one base off it.

Separate from the approximately 700-subject first cohort, the validation cohort of roughly 120 subjects was the group to which the donors belonged. V is cut by 4 bases and J by 2 bases, and the space between the germline ends is 13 bases. Including cysteine and phenylalanine, the CDR3 has 14 amino acids. Left in the record is the CDR3 DNA by itself, 42 bases read in frame from the first base. The germline V gene (reference sequence) provides CDR1 GTSNPN and CDR2 SVGIG. Libraries were prepared through the immunoSEQ multiplex PCR assay. Turning to the authors' computational methods: A statistical classification framework was built to diagnose cytomegalovirus status from the catalog of TCR beta chain sequences. TCRdb took this table from immuneACCESS and kept in-frame rearrangements with V and J called. Such tables lack part of the clones; where checked against another copy, unresolved V genes explain under half of the gap, and the rest is unexplained. Clone size and V and J calls were adopted from that table, with D and trimming inferred from the DNA. For this sample there are about 360,000 clones; 80% to 90% appear just once. The top ten hold approximately 0.86% of the sample.

This receptor was taken from a woman aged 18-29 years in good health and CMV-seronegative. The chain was built from TRBV30 and TRBJ2-3; the D region possibly corresponds to TRBD1 (5 bases align). The material sequenced was PBMCs. The CDR3 in this case is CAWNQGSLTDTQYF. The nucleotides read TGTGCCTGGAATCAGGGCAGTCTCACAGATACGCAGTATTTT.